This T cell receptor beta chain was obtained from a study of T cells in Graves' hyperthyroidism and ophthalmopathy. Trimming removed 6 bases from V and 0 bases from J; junction bases left unmatched: 4. This CDR3 is built from 14 residues. RNA transcripts served as the template for amplifying TCR beta CDR3 regions. HTBI primers were used for first-round RT-PCR of the TCR CDR3. TCRdb used MiXCR to reprocess the multiplex PCR reads, holding one entry per CDR3 protein. The table records some 530,000 distinct CDR3 sequences, 20% to 25% of them present only once. Ophthalmopathy cases met thresholds of Clinical Activity Score at least 3, NOSPECS grade at least 4 and duration under 3 months.

The V and J genes are TRBV12-3 or TRBV12-4 and TRBJ2-7; 8 bases line up with TRBD1. The origin of this receptor is a woman in her seventies with Graves' ophthalmopathy. Sequenced material: blood. CDR3 coding DNA: TGTGCCAGCAGGCAGACAGGGGACTCCTACGAGCAGTACTTC. This translates into CASRQTGDSYEQYF.